The rows below give T cell receptor beta chains drawn from one sample of a study of siplizumab effects on memory and regulatory T cells. Sequencing used immunoSEQ multiplex PCR; TCRdb keeps in-frame clones, though not all of them. The data show about 99,000 clones, about 93% seen once. Sequenced material: Tregs sorted from blood. The origin of the receptors is a human donor in good health. Each CDR3 is given with its conserved first and last residue. A D gene is named only where the DNA matches it firmly. Size values are once, few and many counts, or a class for expanded clones, and some rows have none.

j_gene	v_gene	d_gene	abundance	CDR3nt	CDR3aa
TRBJ2-2	TRBV7-2	-	-	TGTGCCAGCTGGAAGGGGTTGGTCACCGGGGAGCTGTTTTTT	CASWKGLVTGELFF
TRBJ2-2	TRBV5-1	-	once	TGCGCCACCACCCTTTCTCGGGAGAGCACCGGGGAGCTGTTTTTT	CATTLSRESTGELFF
TRBJ1-1	TRBV19	-	-	TGTGCCAGTAGTATAAGATCAGGGGAAACTGAAGCTTTCTTT	CASSIRSGETEAFF
TRBJ2-7	TRBV27	TRBD1	-	TGTGCCAGCAGTTTGGGGGACAGTGAGTCGCGCTACGAGCAGTACTTC	CASSLGDSESRYEQYF
TRBJ1-2	TRBV19	-	-	TGTGCCACAGATTACGGCAGGGGCGCGGGTGGCTACACCTTC	CATDYGRGAGGYTF
TRBJ2-7	TRBV19	-	-	TGTGCCAGTAAGAGGGCCGGCTCCTACGAGCAGTACTTC	CASKRAGSYEQYF
TRBJ1-1	TRBV18	-	-	TGTGCCAGCTCACGCCAGCAGAACACTGAAGCTTTCTTT	CASSRQQNTEAFF
TRBJ2-5	TRBV5-1	TRBD2	-	TGCGCCAGCAGCTCCACTAGCGGGGAATATTGGGAGACCCAGTACTTC	CASSSTSGEYWETQYF
TRBJ1-1	TRBV6-1	-	-	TGTGCCAGCAGTGAATGGAGACAGTTTAACACTGAAGCTTTCTTT	CASSEWRQFNTEAFF
TRBJ2-1	TRBV5-4	-	-	TGTGCCAGCAGCCCTTACCTCGGGCAGGACTACAATGAGCAGTTCTTC	CASSPYLGQDYNEQFF
TRBJ2-7	TRBV5-1	-	-	TGCGCCAGCAGCCAATACCTCAGGAGCTCCTACGAGCAGTACTTC	CASSQYLRSSYEQYF
TRBJ2-7	TRBV11-3	TRBD2	-	TGTGCCAGCAGCCCCAGGCTAGCGGATCCCCCGTACTTC	CASSPRLADPPYF
TRBJ2-1	TRBV5-1	TRBD1	-	TGCGCCAGCAGCAACGAACGGTGGACAGGGGGATCCTACAATGAGCAGTTCTTC	CASSNERWTGGSYNEQFF
TRBJ2-7	TRBV5-4	TRBD1	-	TGTGCCAGCAGCAAGGACGGGACAGGAACCTACGAGCAGTACTTC	CASSKDGTGTYEQYF
TRBJ1-4	TRBV4-1	TRBD1	-	TGCGCCAGCAGCCAAGCGGCAGGGGGCGGGGAAAAACTGTTTTTT	CASSQAAGGGEKLFF
TRBJ2-2	TRBV6-4	-	-	TGTGCCAGCAGTGACTCAAGAAGGGCCGGGGAGCTGTTTTTT	CASSDSRRAGELFF
TRBJ2-7	TRBV2	-	-	TGTGCCAGCAGTCAAAGGACGGTAATCGGCGAGCAGTACTTC	CASSQRTVIGEQYF
TRBJ2-1	TRBV11-3	TRBD1	once	TGTGCCAGCAGCCTCCCAGGGGGCGATGAGCAGTTCTTC	CASSLPGGDEQFF
TRBJ2-3	TRBV4-1	-	-	TGCGCCAGCAGCCTGGACGGGGATACGCAGTATTTT	CASSLDGDTQYF
TRBJ2-5	TRBV7-6	-	-	TGTGCCAGCAGCTTAATGGCTGGGTACCAAGAGACCCAGTACTTC	CASSLMAGYQETQYF
TRBJ2-3	TRBV10-3	-	-	TGTGCCATCAGCCGAGGGACCAACACAGATACGCAGTATTTT	CAISRGTNTDTQYF
TRBJ2-7	TRBV7-9	-	-	TGTGCCATCACGGCAGCCACCTCCTACGAGCAGTACTTC	CAITAATSYEQYF
TRBJ1-2	TRBV5-1	TRBD1	-	TGCGCCAGCAGCTTAACCGGGACAGTAGTGTCCCCCCGCTATGGCTACACCTTC	CASSLTGTVVSPRYGYTF
TRBJ2-5	TRBV9	TRBD2	-	TGTGCCAGCAGCGTAGGGACTAGCGGCGAGACCCAGTACTTC	CASSVGTSGETQYF
TRBJ1-2	TRBV27	-	-	TGTGCCAGCAGCAGCACTGGGGCAGCCTATGGCTACACCTTC	CASSSTGAAYGYTF
TRBJ1-2	TRBV9	TRBD1	-	TGTGCCAGCAACTTCAACCCGACAGGGAACTATGGCTACACCTTC	CASNFNPTGNYGYTF
TRBJ2-7	TRBV9	-	-	TGTGCCAGCAGCGTAGCCGGCGGGGTCTTCTACGAGCAGTACTTC	CASSVAGGVFYEQYF
TRBJ2-1	TRBV1	-	-	TGCACCAGCAGCCAAGATAGATTAGCGGGGGTAAGCGAGCAGTTCTTC	CTSSQDRLAGVSEQFF
TRBJ2-1	TRBV5-1	-	-	TGCGCCAGCACTCGAGCCGATCAGAGGAATGAGCAGTTCTTC	CASTRADQRNEQFF
TRBJ2-1	TRBV7-2	TRBD2	-	TGTGCCAGCAGCTCAGCGGGGGTATTCTACAATGAGCAGTTCTTC	CASSSAGVFYNEQFF
TRBJ1-1	TRBV11-2	-	-	TGTGCCAGCAGCTACACCCCGGGGACTGAAGCTTTCTTT	CASSYTPGTEAFF